These 31 T cell receptor beta chains were sequenced from one sample in a study of cytomegalovirus exposure and HLA in healthy donors. PCR primers comprised 60 Vbeta and 13 Jbeta primers. Assay used: immunoSEQ multiplex PCR; TCRdb lists only in-frame clones, some missing. The table lists more than 95,000 clones, around three quarters of them singletons. The sample comprised PBMCs. These receptor sequences come from a man aged 30 to 45 in good health and CMV-seropositive.

The chain is built from TRBV19 and TRBJ1-1, with 7 bases lining up with TRBD1. Germline V gene data show CDR1 as LNHDA and CDR2 as SQIVND (reference sequence). The CDR3 extends over 13 amino acids. J lost 3 bases, V lost 6 bases, and 4 bases had no gene match. The CDR3 protein is CASRLQGYTEAFF. The CDR3 DNA follows: TGTGCCAGTAGGTTACAGGGGTACACTGAAGCTTTCTTT.

The DNA for the CDR3 is TGTGCCAGTTCCGGAAGCGGGGGCCCACCCACAGATACGCAGTATTTT. This codes for CASSGSGGPPTDTQYF. This chain uses TRBV19 with TRBJ2-3; 8 bases fit TRBD2. Germline CDR1 reads LNHDA; CDR2 reads SQIVND (reference sequence). Germline trimming cut 8 bases from V and 2 bases from J; bases unmatched to any gene: 12. The CDR3 is 16 residues long.

This clone was seen a few times. The genes are TRBV4-1 and TRBJ1-1; D gene uncertain. The length of the CDR3 is 15 residues. CDR1 is MGHRA, CDR2 YSYEKL, per germline. Deletions cut 8 bases from V and 4 bases from J, with 20 bases between. CDR3 amino acids: CASSNLSLRGTEAFF. CDR3 bases: TGCGCCAGCTCGAACCTTTCGTTGAGAGGCACTGAAGCTTTCTTT.

This clone was recorded a few times. The V call is TRBV6-1, the J call TRBJ1-1, with 8 positions matching TRBD1. Germline CDR1 is MNHNS and CDR2 is SASEGT. CDR3 size: 15 residues. The trim removed 1 base at V and 9 bases at J, leaving 10 bases unmatched. Written as DNA, the CDR3 is TGTGCCAGCAGTGAAGTGGGGACAGGATCCCCCAAAGCTTTCTTT. Translated: CASSEVGTGSPKAFF.

The genes are TRBV14 and TRBJ1-1; D unclear. Germline values: CDR1 SGHDN, CDR2 FVKESK. The CDR3 has 13 residues. Trimming shortened V by 5 bases and J by 1 base, and 8 bases separated the two germline ends. The CDR3 protein is CASSNPENTEAFF. Written as DNA, the CDR3 is TGTGCCAGCAGCAATCCAGAGAACACTGAAGCTTTCTTT.

The DNA for the CDR3 is TGTGCCAGCAGTGAGGATAGCGGGGGGCATCAAGAGACCCAGTACTTC. The encoded protein is CASSEDSGGHQETQYF. The chain combines TRBV6-1 with TRBJ2-5; 10 positions match TRBD2. V lost 3 bases to trimming and J lost 2 bases; unmatched junction nucleotides: 6. This CDR3 is 16 amino acids long. Germline CDR1 and CDR2: MNHNS and SASEGT.

This clone turned up a few times. The chain employs TRBV9 and TRBJ2-1, with a weak D call TRBD2 (7 bases). V shed 0 bases and J shed 4 bases, with 17 bases lying between them. This CDR3 is built from 17 residues. Germline-derived CDR1 and CDR2 are SGDLS and YYNGEE. CDR3 DNA: TGTGCCAGCAGCGTAGAAATTGGCGGGGGCGTTTACAATGAGCAGTTCTTC. It codes for CASSVEIGGGVYNEQFF.

The chain recombines TRBV18 with TRBJ2-3; 7 positions agree with TRBD1. This CDR3 comprises 15 residues. Trimming cost V 3 bases and J 0 bases; bases outside gene matches: 3. Germline V gene lookup returns CDR1 KGHSH and CDR2 LQKENI. The CDR3 nucleotides are TGTGCCAGCTCACCGACAGGGTTAAGCACAGATACGCAGTATTTT. This translates into CASSPTGLSTDTQYF.

This sequence joins TRBV28 and TRBJ1-1; D uncertain. Germline V gene data show CDR1 as MDHEN and CDR2 as SYDVKM. Trimming took 7 bases from V and 1 from J, leaving 4 bases between them. This CDR3 is built from 11 residues. For the CDR3, the DNA is TGTGCCAGCAACGGGAACACTGAAGCTTTCTTT. Its protein is CASNGNTEAFF.

This chain links TRBV19 with TRBJ1-1; perhaps TRBD1 as D (6 bases). The CDR3 contains 13 residues. Germline V CDR1 and CDR2: LNHDA, SQIVND (reference sequence). Between the trimmed V and J ends, which lost 4 bases and 0 bases, there was a span of 6 bases. CDR3 in amino acids: CASSRTVNTEAFF. CDR3 DNA sequence: TGTGCCAGTAGTAGGACAGTGAACACTGAAGCTTTCTTT.

V is TRBV10-3 and J is TRBJ2-1; 10 bases agree with TRBD2. Trimming removed 7 bases from V and 5 bases from J; junction bases left unmatched: 14. CDR3 length: 17 amino acids. CDR1 ENHRY and CDR2 SYGVKD come from the germline V gene. CDR3 bases: TGTGCCATCACCAAAGGTGTGGGGACTAGCGAAAACAATGAGCAGTTCTTC. Residues: CAITKGVGTSENNEQFF.

The chain recombines TRBV5-1 with TRBJ2-5; TRBD1 matches at 8 bases. Unmatched junction bases numbered 18, after V lost 2 bases and J lost 3 bases. This CDR3 is 19 amino acids long. The germline V gene has CDR1 SGHRS and CDR2 YFSETQ. In DNA, the CDR3 is TGCGCCAGCAGCTTTGCGGTGTGGGACAGGAGTATCCGAAAAGAGACCCAGTACTTC. This sequence encodes CASSFAVWDRSIRKETQYF. The full variable domain, with the rest looked up from reference TRBV5-1 and TRBJ2-5, is KAGVTQTPRYLIKTRGQQVTLSCSPISGHRSVSWYQQTPGQGLQFLFEYFSETQRNKGNFPGRFSGRQFSNSRSEMNVSTLELGDSALYLCASSFAVWDRSIRKETQYFGPGTRLLVL.

A note on this clone: The junction departs from the called germline gene at one end, perhaps through a read error. This chain uses TRBV29-1 with TRBJ2-1; possibly TRBD1 for D (5 bases). The CDR3 is 13 amino acids. CDR1 and CDR2 (germline): SQVTM, ANQGSEA. The CDR3 reads CSVEDRPGNVQFF. For the CDR3, the DNA is TGCAGCGTTGAAGATCGTCCAGGGAATGTGCAGTTCTTC.

The chain has TRBV13 and TRBJ1-2, with TRBD1 matching over 9 bases. The V segment lost 5 bases and the J segment 7 bases; nucleotides outside the gene matches: 8. CDR1 is PRHDT, CDR2 FYEKMQ, per germline (reference sequence). The CDR3 loop spans 14 amino acids. CDR3 residues: CASSPRTGESGYTF. For the CDR3, the DNA is TGTGCCAGCAGCCCCCGGACAGGGGAAAGTGGCTACACCTTC.

This chain connects TRBV7-3 to TRBJ1-1; D call uncertain. From germline, CDR1 is SGHTA and CDR2 FQGTGA. V was cut by 3 bases and J by 4 bases, with 9 bases left in between. CDR3 length equals 13 residues. The CDR3 protein is CASSLSTGTEAFF. The CDR3, as DNA: TGTGCCAGCAGCTTGAGTACGGGCACTGAAGCTTTCTTT.

This rearrangement joins TRBV23-1 to TRBJ2-7, with TRBD1 identical over 7 bases. TRBV23-1 is an ORF, and what it does is uncertain. This CDR3 is built from 13 residues. V was clipped by 6 bases and J by 3 bases; unmatched bases: 5. CDR3 DNA sequence: TGCGCCAGCAGGCCGGGACAGAACTACGAGCAGTACTTC. Translation gives CASRPGQNYEQYF.

CDR3 residues: CASSLQGTGYTF. The CDR3 nucleotides are TGCGCCAGCAGCTTGCAGGGGACCGGCTACACCTTC. The V call is TRBV5-1, the J call TRBJ1-2, with D maybe TRBD1 (6 bases). Per the germline V gene, CDR1 is SGHRS and CDR2 is YFSETQ. V was cut by 1 base and J by 8 bases, with 9 bases left in between. The length of the CDR3 is 12 residues.

The chain combines TRBV2 with TRBJ2-7, with D perhaps TRBD2 (6 bases). Germline-derived CDR1 and CDR2 are SNHLY and FYNNEI. V lost 6 bases and J 0 bases, leaving 15 bases between the germline ends. CDR3 length equals 15 residues. The CDR3, as DNA: TGTGCCAGCAGCATGGTGGGGGGTTACTCCTACGAGCAGTACTTC. It codes for CASSMVGGYSYEQYF.

This rearrangement joins TRBV9 to TRBJ2-5, with D hard to call. Per germline, CDR1 SGDLS and CDR2 YYNGEE. The CDR3 covers 15 residues. Trimming pared 4 bases from V and 1 base from J, leaving 14 bases between. The CDR3 loop reads CASSPIESIQETQYF. CDR3 nucleotides: TGTGCCAGCAGCCCTATAGAAAGCATCCAAGAGACCCAGTACTTC.

In this sample, this clone turned up a few times. The chain employs TRBV6-6 and TRBJ1-1, with D tentatively TRBD1 (6 bases). The germline V and J ends were trimmed by 0 bases and 10 bases, with 15 bases remaining between them. The CDR3 runs 14 residues. The germline V gene has CDR1 MNHNY and CDR2 SVGAGI (reference sequence). The CDR3, as DNA: TGTGCCAGCAGTTACTCGCAAGGGGGAGAGGGAGCTTTCTTT. This codes for CASSYSQGGEGAFF.

V usage is TRBV5-1 and J usage is TRBJ2-7, with a weak D call TRBD1 (5 bases). Trimming removed 0 bases at V and 4 bases at J, with 11 bases between. The CDR3 runs to 14 residues. CDR1 is SGHRS, CDR2 YFSETQ, per germline. The CDR3 loop reads CASSLVGREYEQYF. CDR3 DNA: TGCGCCAGCAGCTTGGTTGGCAGGGAATACGAGCAGTACTTC.

The V gene is TRBV25-1, the J gene TRBJ1-1; TRBD1 matches at 8 bases. The CDR3 contains 15 residues. Germline CDR1 and CDR2: MGHDK and SYGVNS. Germline trimming cut 4 bases from V and 9 bases from J; bases unmatched to any gene: 13. CDR3 in amino acids: CASSAISGGAVQAFF. As DNA, the CDR3 is TGTGCCAGCAGTGCAATATCAGGGGGCGCGGTCCAAGCTTTCTTT.

V is TRBV6-5 and J is TRBJ1-2; 7 bases align to TRBD1. Germline loops: CDR1 MNHEY, CDR2 SVGAGI. V lost 7 bases to trimming and J lost 8 bases; unmatched junction nucleotides: 10. The CDR3 has 13 residues. In DNA, the CDR3 is TGTGCCAGCACCTGGGGACAGAGGAGAGGCTACACCTTC. This sequence encodes CASTWGQRRGYTF.

This clone appeared a single time. The chain uses TRBV2 and TRBJ1-5; D perhaps matches TRBD1 (6 bases). In germline, CDR1 is SNHLY, CDR2 FYNNEI. The V end was cut by 4 bases, the J end by 2 bases, with 9 bases between. The CDR3 covers 14 residues. DNA of the CDR3: TGTGCCAGCAGTGCAGGGGATCGCAATCAGCCCCAGCATTTT. Residues: CASSAGDRNQPQHF.

This chain connects TRBV6-1 to TRBJ2-7, with 9 bases that match TRBD2. Germline V lookup: CDR1 MNHNS, CDR2 SASEGT. The CDR3 loop spans 15 amino acids. The J segment lost 0 bases and the V segment lost 5 bases, leaving 5 bases of the junction unmatched. The CDR3 loop reads CASSLAGESSYEQYF. The CDR3 region has the DNA TGTGCCAGCAGTTTAGCGGGGGAGAGCTCCTACGAGCAGTACTTC.

This clone occurred a few times. This chain connects TRBV28 to TRBJ1-2; possible D gene TRBD1, 6 bases. CDR3 length: 12 amino acids. The germline CDR1 and CDR2 sequences are MDHEN and SYDVKM. V lost 10 bases to trimming and J lost 3 bases, with 12 bases between them. The DNA of the CDR3 is TGTGCCACCGCAGGGGACGACTATGGCTACACCTTC. Protein: CATAGDDYGYTF.

The genes are TRBV6-1 and TRBJ2-4; 7 bases map to TRBD1. Germline CDR1 and CDR2: MNHNS and SASEGT. J lost 0 bases, V lost 3 bases, and 14 bases had no gene match. The CDR3 totals 19 residues. The chain's CDR3 is CASSDVRGTITTAKNIQYF. The CDR3 coding sequence is TGTGCCAGCAGTGACGTCAGGGGGACCATCACCACAGCCAAAAACATTCAGTACTTC.

In its sample, this clone was seen a few times. V gene TRBV2 combines with J gene TRBJ1-1, with TRBD1 identical over 9 bases. Germline CDR1 is SNHLY and CDR2 is FYNNEI. This CDR3 contains 13 residues. With 6 bases clipped from V and 1 base from J, the junction kept 0 bases outside the gene matches. CDR3 bases: TGTGCCAGCAGGGGACAGGGGAACACTGAAGCTTTCTTT. Encoded protein: CASRGQGNTEAFF.

Only one count was recorded for this clone. The CDR3, as DNA: TGTGCCAGTAGTACAGGGGTTTCCTATGGCTACACCTTC. Protein: CASSTGVSYGYTF. The rearrangement links TRBV19 to TRBJ1-2; D is perhaps TRBD1 (6 bases). Germline values: CDR1 LNHDA, CDR2 SQIVND (reference sequence). The V end lost 4 bases, the J end lost 4 bases, and 10 bases lay between the germline ends. There are 13 residues in the CDR3.

The chain combines TRBV6-1 with TRBJ1-6; 7 bases map to TRBD1. CDR1 and CDR2 from the germline V gene are MNHNS and SASEGT. V was clipped by 6 bases and J by 7 bases; unmatched bases: 9. The CDR3 consists of 15 residues. The CDR3 reads CASSPWDRQNSPLHF. The DNA of the CDR3 is TGTGCCAGCAGCCCCTGGGACAGACAGAATTCACCCCTCCACTTT.

The V call is TRBV4-2, the J call TRBJ2-1; D is possibly TRBD2 (6 bases). CDR3 size: 15 residues. From germline, CDR1 is LGHNA and CDR2 YNFKEQ. Trimming shortened V by 6 bases and J by 4 bases, and 16 bases separated the two germline ends. CDR3 in amino acids: CASRTSVTPYNEQFF. CDR3 DNA sequence: TGTGCCAGCAGGACTAGTGTCACCCCATACAATGAGCAGTTCTTC.